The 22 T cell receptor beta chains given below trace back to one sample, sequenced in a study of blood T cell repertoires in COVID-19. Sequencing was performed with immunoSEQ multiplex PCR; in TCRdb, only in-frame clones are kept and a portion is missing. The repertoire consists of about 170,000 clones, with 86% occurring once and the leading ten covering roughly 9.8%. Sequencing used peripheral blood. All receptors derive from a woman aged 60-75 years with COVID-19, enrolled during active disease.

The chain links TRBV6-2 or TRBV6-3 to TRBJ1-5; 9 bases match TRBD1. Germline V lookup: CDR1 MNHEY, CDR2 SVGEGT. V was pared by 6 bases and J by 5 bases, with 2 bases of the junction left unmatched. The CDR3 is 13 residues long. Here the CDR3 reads CASSTGGYQPQHF. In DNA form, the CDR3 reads TGTGCCAGCAGCACAGGGGGCTATCAGCCCCAGCATTTT.

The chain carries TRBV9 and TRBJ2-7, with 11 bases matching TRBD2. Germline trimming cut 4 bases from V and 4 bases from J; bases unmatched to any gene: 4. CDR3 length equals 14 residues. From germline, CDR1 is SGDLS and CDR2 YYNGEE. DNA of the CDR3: TGTGCCAGCAGCAGGGGGACTAGCGGATACGAGCAGTACTTC. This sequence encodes CASSRGTSGYEQYF.

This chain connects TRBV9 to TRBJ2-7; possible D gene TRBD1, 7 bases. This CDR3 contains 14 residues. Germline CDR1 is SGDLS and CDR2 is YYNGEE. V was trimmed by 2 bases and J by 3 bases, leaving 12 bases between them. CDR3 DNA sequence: TGTGCCAGCAGCGTTGCGGGACAGTACTACGAGCAGTACTTC. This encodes CASSVAGQYYEQYF.

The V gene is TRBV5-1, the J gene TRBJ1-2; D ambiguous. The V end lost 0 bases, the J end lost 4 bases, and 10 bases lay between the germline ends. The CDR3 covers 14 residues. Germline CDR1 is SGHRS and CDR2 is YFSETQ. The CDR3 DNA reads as TGCGCCAGCAGCTTGGCCTCAGAGGTCTATGGCTACACCTTC. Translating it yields CASSLASEVYGYTF.

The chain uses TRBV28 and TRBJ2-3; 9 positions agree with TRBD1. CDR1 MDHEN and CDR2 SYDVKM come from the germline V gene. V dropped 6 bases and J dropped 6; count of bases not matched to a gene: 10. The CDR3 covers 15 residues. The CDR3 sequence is CASRAGTGWGDTQYF. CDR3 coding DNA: TGTGCCAGCAGAGCCGGGACAGGGTGGGGGGATACGCAGTATTTT.

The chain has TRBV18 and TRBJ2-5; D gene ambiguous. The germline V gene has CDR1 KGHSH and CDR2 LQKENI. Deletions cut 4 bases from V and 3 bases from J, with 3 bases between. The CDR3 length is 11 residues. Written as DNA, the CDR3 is TGTGCCAGCTCACGTAAAGAGACCCAGTACTTC. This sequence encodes CASSRKETQYF.

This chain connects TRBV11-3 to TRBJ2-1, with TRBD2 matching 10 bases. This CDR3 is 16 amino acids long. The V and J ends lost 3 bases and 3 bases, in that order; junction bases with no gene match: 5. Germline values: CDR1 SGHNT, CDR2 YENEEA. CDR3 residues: CASSFRRLAGYNEQFF. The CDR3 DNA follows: TGTGCCAGCAGCTTTAGGAGACTAGCGGGCTACAATGAGCAGTTCTTC.

The CDR3 here is CASSTNRDSNGNTIYF. The CDR3 coding sequence is TGTGCCAGTAGTACGAACCGGGACTCCAACGGAAACACCATATATTTT. V is TRBV19 and J is TRBJ1-3, with D perhaps matching TRBD1 (5 bases). The germline V gene has CDR1 LNHDA and CDR2 SQIVND (reference sequence). The CDR3 has 16 amino acids. V was shortened by 4 bases and J by 4 bases, with 17 bases between the two germline ends.

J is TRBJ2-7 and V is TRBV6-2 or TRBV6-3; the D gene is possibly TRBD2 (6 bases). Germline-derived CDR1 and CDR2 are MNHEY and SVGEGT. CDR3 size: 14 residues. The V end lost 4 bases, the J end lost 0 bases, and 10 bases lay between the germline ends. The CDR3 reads CASSWDGSSYEQYF. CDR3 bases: TGTGCCAGCAGTTGGGACGGGAGCTCCTACGAGCAGTACTTC.

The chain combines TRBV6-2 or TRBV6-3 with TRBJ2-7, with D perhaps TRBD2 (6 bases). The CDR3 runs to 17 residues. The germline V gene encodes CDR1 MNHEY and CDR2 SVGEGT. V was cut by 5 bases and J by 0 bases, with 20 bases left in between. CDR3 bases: TGTGCCAGCAGTCGCCCGACGCGGGACGCCCGCTCCTACGAGCAGTACTTC. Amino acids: CASSRPTRDARSYEQYF.

CDR3 nucleotide sequence: TGTGCCTGGAGTGTAGGGAGTCCTCGCTATCAGCCCCAGCATTTT. It translates to CAWSVGSPRYQPQHF. This chain joins TRBV30 and TRBJ1-5; D gene uncertain. The CDR3 length is 15 residues. Germline V gene lookup returns CDR1 GTSNPN and CDR2 SVGIG (reference sequence). V was shortened by 0 bases and J by 5 bases, with 14 bases between the two germline ends.

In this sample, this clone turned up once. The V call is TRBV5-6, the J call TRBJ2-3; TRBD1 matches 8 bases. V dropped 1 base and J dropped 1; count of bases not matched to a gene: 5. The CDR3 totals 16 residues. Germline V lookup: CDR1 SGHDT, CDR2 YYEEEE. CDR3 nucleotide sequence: TGTGCCAGCAGCTTGCTCCCACAGGGGGGCACAGATACGCAGTATTTT. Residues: CASSLLPQGGTDTQYF.

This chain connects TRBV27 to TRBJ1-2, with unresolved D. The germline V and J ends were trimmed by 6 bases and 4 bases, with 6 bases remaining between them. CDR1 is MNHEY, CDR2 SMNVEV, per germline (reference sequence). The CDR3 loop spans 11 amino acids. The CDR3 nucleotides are TGTGCCAGCAGCCCGGGCTATGGCTACACCTTC. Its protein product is CASSPGYGYTF.

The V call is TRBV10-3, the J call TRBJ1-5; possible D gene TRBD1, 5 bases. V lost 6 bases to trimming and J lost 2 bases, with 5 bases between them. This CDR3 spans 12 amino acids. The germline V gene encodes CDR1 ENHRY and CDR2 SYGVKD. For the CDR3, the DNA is TGTGCCATCAGACAGGGCAATCAGCCCCAGCATTTT. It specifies CAIRQGNQPQHF.

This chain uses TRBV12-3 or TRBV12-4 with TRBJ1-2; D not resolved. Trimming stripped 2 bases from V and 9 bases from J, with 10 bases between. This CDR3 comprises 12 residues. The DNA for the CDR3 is TGTGCCAGCAGTTTACATGCCGGGAGCTACACCTTC. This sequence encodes CASSLHAGSYTF.

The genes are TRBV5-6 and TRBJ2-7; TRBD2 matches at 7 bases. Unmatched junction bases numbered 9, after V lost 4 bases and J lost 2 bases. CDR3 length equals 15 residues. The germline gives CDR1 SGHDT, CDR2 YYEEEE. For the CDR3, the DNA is TGTGCCAGCAGCGCTCCCCCGGGAGGAACCTACGAGCAGTACTTC. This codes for CASSAPPGGTYEQYF.

The DNA for the CDR3 is TGCGCCAGCAGCCAAGAGGGAGGGCCGAGCGGCATTCAGTACTTC. Protein sequence: CASSQEGGPSGIQYF. The chain employs TRBV4-1 and TRBJ2-4; 7 bases agree with TRBD2. This CDR3 spans 15 amino acids. The germline CDR1 and CDR2 sequences are MGHRA and YSYEKL. Trimming cost V 0 bases and J 9 bases; bases outside gene matches: 8.

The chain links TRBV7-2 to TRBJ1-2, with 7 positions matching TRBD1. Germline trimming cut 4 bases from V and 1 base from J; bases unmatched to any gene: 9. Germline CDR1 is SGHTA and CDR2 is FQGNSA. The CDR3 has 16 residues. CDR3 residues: CASSYLGTEINYGYTF. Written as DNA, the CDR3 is TGTGCCAGCAGCTACCTAGGGACAGAGATTAACTATGGCTACACCTTC. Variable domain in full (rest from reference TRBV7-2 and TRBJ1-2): GAGVSQSPSNKVTEKGKDVELRCDPISGHTALYWYRQSLGQGLEFLIYFQGNSAPDKSGLPSDRFSAERTGGSVSTLTIQRTQQEDSAVYLCASSYLGTEINYGYTFGSGTRLTVV.

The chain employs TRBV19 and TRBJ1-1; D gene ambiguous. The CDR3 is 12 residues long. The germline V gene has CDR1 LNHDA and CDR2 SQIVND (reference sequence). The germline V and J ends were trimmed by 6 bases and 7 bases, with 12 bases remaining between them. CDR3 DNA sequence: TGTGCCAGTAGCCCATCGAACGGTGAAGCTTTCTTT. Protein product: CASSPSNGEAFF. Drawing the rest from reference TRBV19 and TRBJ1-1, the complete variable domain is DGGITQSPKYLFRKEGQNVTLSCEQNLNHDAMYWYRQDPGQGLRLIYYSQIVNDFQKGDIAEGYSVSREKKESFPLTVTSAQKNPTAFYLCASSPSNGEAFFGQGTRLTVV.

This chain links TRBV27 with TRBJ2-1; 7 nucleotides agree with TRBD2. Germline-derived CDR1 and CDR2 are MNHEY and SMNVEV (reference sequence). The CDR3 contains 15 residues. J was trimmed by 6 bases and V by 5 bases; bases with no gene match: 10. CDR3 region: CASSLWTRATNEQFF. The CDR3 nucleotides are TGTGCCAGCAGTCTGTGGACTAGGGCAACCAATGAGCAGTTCTTC.

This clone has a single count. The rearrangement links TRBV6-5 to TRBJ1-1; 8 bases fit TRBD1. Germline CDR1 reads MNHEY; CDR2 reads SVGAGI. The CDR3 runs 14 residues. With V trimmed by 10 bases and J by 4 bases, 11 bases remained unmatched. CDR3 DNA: TGTGCCACCAGGGGGCGCAGGGGGCCCACTGAAGCTTTCTTT. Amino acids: CATRGRRGPTEAFF.

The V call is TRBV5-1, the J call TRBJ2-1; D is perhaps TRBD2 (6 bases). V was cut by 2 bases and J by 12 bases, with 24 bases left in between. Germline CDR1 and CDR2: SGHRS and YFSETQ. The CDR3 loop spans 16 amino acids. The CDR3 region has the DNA TGCGCCAGCAGCTTTGGGCTCCGGATACGGGAGCAGGTGCAGTTCTTC. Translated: CASSFGLRIREQVQFF.